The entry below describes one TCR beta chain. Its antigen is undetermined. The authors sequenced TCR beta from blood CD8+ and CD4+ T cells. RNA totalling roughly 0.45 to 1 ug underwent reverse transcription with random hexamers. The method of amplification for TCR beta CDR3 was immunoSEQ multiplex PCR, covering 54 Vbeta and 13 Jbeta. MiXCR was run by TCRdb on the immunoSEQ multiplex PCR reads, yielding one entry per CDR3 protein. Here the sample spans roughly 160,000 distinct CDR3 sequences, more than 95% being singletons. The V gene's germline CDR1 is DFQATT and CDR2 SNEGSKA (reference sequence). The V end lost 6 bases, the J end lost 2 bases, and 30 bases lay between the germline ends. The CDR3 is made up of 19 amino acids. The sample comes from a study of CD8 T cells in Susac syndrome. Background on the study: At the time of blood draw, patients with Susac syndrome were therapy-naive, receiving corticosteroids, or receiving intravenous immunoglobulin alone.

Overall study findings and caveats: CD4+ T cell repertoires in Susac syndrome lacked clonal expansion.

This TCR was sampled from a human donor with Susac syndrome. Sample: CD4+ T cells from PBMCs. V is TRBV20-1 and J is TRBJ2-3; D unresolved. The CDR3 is CSAPTAGSIAKSNTDTQYF. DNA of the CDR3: TGCAGTGCCCCCACGGCTGGGTCGATAGCTAAATCCAACACAGATACGCAGTATTTT.